The rows below give T cell receptor beta chains drawn from one sample of a study of T cells in Graves' hyperthyroidism and ophthalmopathy. Using its own MiXCR run on the multiplex PCR reads, TCRdb lists one record per CDR3 protein. The table includes 450,000 to 500,000 distinct CDR3 sequences, around a fifth detected once. Sequencing was carried out using blood. The receptors shown here come from a woman aged 70-85 years with Graves' ophthalmopathy. Both conserved end residues are part of each CDR3. The D gene is left open where the match is weak. Some rows have no size entry. The others give once, few or many, or a class for an expanded clone.

abundance,v_gene,d_gene,j_gene,CDR3nt,CDR3aa
.,TRBV20-1,TRBD1,TRBJ2-7,TGCAGTGCTAGAGCCAACAGGGGTTTCTCCTACGAGCAGTACTTC,CSARANRGFSYEQYF
.,TRBV7-9,TRBD1,TRBJ1-5,TGTGCCAGCAGCTTAGATATGGGGACAGGCGATCAGCCCCAGCATTTT,CASSLDMGTGDQPQHF
.,TRBV12-5,.,TRBJ2-3,TGTGCTAGTGACCAAGACGGGTTTGGTACGCAGTATTTT,CASDQDGFGTQYF
many,TRBV6-6,TRBD2,TRBJ2-1,TGTGCCAGCAGTTACACGGGACTAGCGACGGGTCTGGAGCAGTTCTTC,CASSYTGLATGLEQFF
many,TRBV2,.,TRBJ2-2,TGTGCCAGCAGTGAGAAGCGGTCGAACACCGGGGAGCTGTTTTTT,CASSEKRSNTGELFF
.,TRBV2,TRBD1,TRBJ2-1,TGTGCCAGCAGTGCCGGGACAGGGAGTAGGCAGTTCTTC,CASSAGTGSRQFF
few,TRBV29-1,.,TRBJ1-3,TGCAGCGTTATCAGGGGAAACACCATATATTTT,CSVIRGNTIYF
few,TRBV20-1,TRBD2,TRBJ2-2,TGCAGTGCTAGGGGAGCGGGAGGGCCTGTCACCGGGGAGCTGTTTTTT,CSARGAGGPVTGELFF
.,TRBV6-1,TRBD2,TRBJ2-1,TGTGCCAGCATTAGACTAGCGGGAGGTAATGAGCAGTTCTTC,CASIRLAGGNEQFF
.,TRBV10-1,TRBD2,TRBJ2-3,TGCGCCAGCAGTGAGGAGCGGGAGGGTAAAGATACGCAGTATTTT,CASSEEREGKDTQYF
many,TRBV28,.,TRBJ2-5,TGTGCCAGCAGTTTCATAACGGGTTACCAAGAGACCCAGTACTTC,CASSFITGYQETQYF
.,TRBV3-1,.,TRBJ1-2,TGTGCCAGCAGCCAAGACGGGGAGGGTTACGGTGGCTACACCTTC,CASSQDGEGYGGYTF
many,TRBV28,TRBD2,TRBJ2-5,TGTGCCAGCAGTTTTAGTCCTGAAGGACTAGCGGATCCGGGGGAGACCCAGTACTTC,CASSFSPEGLADPGETQYF
many,TRBV12-3/TRBV12-4,TRBD1,TRBJ1-1,TGTGCCAGCACCGGGACAGGGGGCTTGGGCACTGAAGCTTTCTTT,CASTGTGGLGTEAFF
few,TRBV15,.,TRBJ2-1,TGTGCCACCAGCCCCTCGGGGCGGGTTTACAATGAGCAGTTCTTC,CATSPSGRVYNEQFF
.,TRBV28,TRBD2,TRBJ2-1,TGTGCCAGCAGTACCCTAGCGGGATCTAATGAGCAGTTCTTC,CASSTLAGSNEQFF
few,TRBV6-1,.,TRBJ1-2,.,CASSTSVTGYIYGYTF
.,TRBV28,.,TRBJ1-5,TGTGCCAGCAGCCTCCATATCGGGCCTAGCAATCAGCCCCAGCATTTT,CASSLHIGPSNQPQHF